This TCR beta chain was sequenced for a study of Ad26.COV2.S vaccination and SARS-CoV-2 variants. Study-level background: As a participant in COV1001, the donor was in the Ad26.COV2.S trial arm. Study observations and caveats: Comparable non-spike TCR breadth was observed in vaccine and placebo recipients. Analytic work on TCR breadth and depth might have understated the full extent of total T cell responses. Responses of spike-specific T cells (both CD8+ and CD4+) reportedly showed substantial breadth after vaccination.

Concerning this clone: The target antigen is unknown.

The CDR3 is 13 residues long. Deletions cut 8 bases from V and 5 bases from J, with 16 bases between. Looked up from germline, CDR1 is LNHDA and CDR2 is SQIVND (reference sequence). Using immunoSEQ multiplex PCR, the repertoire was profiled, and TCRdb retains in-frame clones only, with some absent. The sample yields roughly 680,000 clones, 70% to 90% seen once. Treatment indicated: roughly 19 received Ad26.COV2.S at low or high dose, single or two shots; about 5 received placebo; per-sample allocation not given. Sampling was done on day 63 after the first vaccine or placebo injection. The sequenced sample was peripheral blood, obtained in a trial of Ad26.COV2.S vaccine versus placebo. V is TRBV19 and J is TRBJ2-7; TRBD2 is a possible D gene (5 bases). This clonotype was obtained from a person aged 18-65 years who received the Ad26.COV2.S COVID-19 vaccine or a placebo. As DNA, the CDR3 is TGTGCCAGTTCCCCCCCGGGGAGCGACGAGCAGTACTTC. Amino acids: CASSPPGSDEQYF. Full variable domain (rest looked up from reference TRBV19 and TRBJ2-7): DGGITQSPKYLFRKEGQNVTLSCEQNLNHDAMYWYRQDPGQGLRLIYYSQIVNDFQKGDIAEGYSVSREKKESFPLTVTSAQKNPTAFYLCASSPPGSDEQYFGPGTRLTVT.